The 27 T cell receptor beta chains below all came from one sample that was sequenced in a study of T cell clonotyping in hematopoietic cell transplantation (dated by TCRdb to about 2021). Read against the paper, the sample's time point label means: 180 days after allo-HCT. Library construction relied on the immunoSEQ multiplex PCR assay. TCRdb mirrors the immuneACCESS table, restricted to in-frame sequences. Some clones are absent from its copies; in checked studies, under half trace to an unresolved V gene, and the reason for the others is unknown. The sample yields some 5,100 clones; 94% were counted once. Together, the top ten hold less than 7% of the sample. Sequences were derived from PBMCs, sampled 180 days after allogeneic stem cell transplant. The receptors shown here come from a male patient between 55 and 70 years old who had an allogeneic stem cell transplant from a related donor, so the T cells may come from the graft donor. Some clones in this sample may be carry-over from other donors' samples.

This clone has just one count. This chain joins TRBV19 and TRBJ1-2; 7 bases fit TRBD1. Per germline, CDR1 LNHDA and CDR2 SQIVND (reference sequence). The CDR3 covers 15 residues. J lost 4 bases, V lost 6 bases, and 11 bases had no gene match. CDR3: CASRARGGRGYGYTF. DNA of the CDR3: TGTGCCAGTAGGGCCCGAGGGGGCAGGGGCTATGGCTACACCTTC.

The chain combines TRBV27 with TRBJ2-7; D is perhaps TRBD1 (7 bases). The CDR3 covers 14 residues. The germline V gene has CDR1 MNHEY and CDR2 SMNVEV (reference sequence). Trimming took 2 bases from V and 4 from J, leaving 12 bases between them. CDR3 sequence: CASSLRPGGYEQYF. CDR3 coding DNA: TGTGCCAGCAGTTTAAGGCCAGGGGGGTACGAGCAGTACTTC.

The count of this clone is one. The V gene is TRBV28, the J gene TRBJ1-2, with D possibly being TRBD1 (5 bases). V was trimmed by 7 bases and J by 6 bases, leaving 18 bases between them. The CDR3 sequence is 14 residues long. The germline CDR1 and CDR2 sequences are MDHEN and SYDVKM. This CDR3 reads CASTPDTETDGYTF. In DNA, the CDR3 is TGTGCCAGCACCCCGGACACCGAAACTGATGGCTACACCTTC.

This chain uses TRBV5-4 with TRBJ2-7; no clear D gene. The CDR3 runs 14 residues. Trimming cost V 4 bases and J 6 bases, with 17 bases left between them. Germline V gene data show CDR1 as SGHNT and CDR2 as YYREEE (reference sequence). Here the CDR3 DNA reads TGTGCCAGCAGCCATCCGACCCAGATTTTCGAGCAGTACTTC. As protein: CASSHPTQIFEQYF.

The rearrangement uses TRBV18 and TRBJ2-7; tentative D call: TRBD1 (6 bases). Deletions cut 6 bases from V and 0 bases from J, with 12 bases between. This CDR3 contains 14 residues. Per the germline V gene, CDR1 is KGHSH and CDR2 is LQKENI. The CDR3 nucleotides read TGTGCCAGCTCCAGGGGACAAAGCTCCTACGAGCAGTACTTC. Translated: CASSRGQSSYEQYF. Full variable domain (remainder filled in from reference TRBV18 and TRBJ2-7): NAGVMQNPRHLVRRRGQEARLRCSPMKGHSHVYWYRQLPEEGLKFMVYLQKENIIDESGMPKERFSAEFPKEGPSILRIQQVVRGDSAAYFCASSRGQSSYEQYFGPGTRLTVT.

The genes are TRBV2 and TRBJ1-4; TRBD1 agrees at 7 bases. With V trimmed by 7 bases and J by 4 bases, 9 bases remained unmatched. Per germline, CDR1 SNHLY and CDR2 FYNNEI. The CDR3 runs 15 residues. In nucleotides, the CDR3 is TGTGCCAGCATCTTTGAGACAGGGCTTAATGAAAAACTGTTTTTT. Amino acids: CASIFETGLNEKLFF. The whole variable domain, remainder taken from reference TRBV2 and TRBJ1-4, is EPEVTQTPSHQVTQMGQEVILRCVPISNHLYFYWYRQILGQKVEFLVSFYNNEISEKSEIFDDQFSVERPDGSNFTLKIRSTKLEDSAMYFCASIFETGLNEKLFFGSGTQLSVL.

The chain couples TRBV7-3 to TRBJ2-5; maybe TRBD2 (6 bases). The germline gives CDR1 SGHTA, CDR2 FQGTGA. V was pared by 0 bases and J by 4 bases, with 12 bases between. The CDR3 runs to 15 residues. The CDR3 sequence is CASSLTGGRGETQYF. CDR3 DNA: TGTGCCAGCAGCTTAACGGGTGGGCGGGGAGAGACCCAGTACTTC.

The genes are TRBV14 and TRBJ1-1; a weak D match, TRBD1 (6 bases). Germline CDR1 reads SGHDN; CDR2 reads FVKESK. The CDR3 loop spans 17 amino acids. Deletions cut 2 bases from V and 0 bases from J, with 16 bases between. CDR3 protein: CASSQSGGLFMNTEAFF. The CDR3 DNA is TGTGCCAGCAGCCAATCCGGGGGCCTCTTCATGAACACTGAAGCTTTCTTT.

In DNA form, the CDR3 reads TGTGCCAGCAGTGAATCCGGTCGTTACACCTCTGGAAACACCATATATTTT. Its protein is CASSESGRYTSGNTIYF. J is TRBJ1-3 and V is TRBV25-1; D not resolved. Trimming left V 1 base short and J 0 bases short, with 13 bases between. CDR3 length: 17 residues. Looked up from germline, CDR1 is MGHDK and CDR2 is SYGVNS.

The CDR3, as DNA: TGTGCCAGCAGCCCAAATAGCAATCAGCCCCAGCATTTT. Its protein is CASSPNSNQPQHF. The chain is built from TRBV11-3 and TRBJ1-5; the D is unclear. Germline values: CDR1 SGHNT, CDR2 YENEEA. Trimming cost V 5 bases and J 0 bases, with 5 bases left between them. The CDR3 totals 13 residues. Together with reference TRBV11-3 and TRBJ1-5, the CDR3 gives the full variable domain: EAGVVQSPRYKIIEKKQPVAFWCNPISGHNTLYWYLQNLGQGPELLIRYENEEAVDDSQLPKDRFSAERLKGVDSTLKIQPAELGDSAVYLCASSPNSNQPQHFGDGTRLSIL.

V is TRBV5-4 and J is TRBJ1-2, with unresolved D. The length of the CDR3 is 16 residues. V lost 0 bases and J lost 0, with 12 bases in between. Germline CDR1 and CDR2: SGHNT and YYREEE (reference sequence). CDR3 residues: CASSLVARSANYGYTF. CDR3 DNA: TGTGCCAGCAGCTTGGTGGCCCGGAGCGCTAACTATGGCTACACCTTC.

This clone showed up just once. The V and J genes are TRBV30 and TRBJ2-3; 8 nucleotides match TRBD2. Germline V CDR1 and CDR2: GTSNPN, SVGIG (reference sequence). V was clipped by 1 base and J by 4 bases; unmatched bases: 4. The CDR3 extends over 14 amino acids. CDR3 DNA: TGTGCCTGGAGTGAGGAGCGGGAGCCAGATACGCAGTATTTT. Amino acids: CAWSEEREPDTQYF.

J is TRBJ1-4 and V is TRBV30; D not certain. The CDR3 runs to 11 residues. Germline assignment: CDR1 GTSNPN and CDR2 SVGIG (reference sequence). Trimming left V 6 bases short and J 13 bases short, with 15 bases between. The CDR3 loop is CACPRGLGLFF. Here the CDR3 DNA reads TGTGCCTGCCCGAGAGGATTAGGACTGTTTTTT. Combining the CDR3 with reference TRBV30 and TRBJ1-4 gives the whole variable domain SQTIHQWPATLVQPVGSPLSLECTVEGTSNPNLYWYRQAAGRGLQLLFYSVGIGQISSEVPQNLSASRPQDRQFILSSKKLLLSDSGFYLCACPRGLGLFFGSGTQLSVL.

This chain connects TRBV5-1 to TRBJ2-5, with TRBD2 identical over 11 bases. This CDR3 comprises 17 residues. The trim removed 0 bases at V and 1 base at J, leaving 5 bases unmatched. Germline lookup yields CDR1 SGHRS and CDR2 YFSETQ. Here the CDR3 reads CASSLGQLAGAQETQYF. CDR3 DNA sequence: TGCGCCAGCAGCTTGGGCCAACTAGCGGGAGCCCAAGAGACCCAGTACTTC.

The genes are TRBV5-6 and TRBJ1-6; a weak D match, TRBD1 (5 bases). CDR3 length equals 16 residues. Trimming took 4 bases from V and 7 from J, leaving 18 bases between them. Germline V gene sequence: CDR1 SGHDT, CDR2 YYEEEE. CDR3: CASSDTRGIWNSPLHF. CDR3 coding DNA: TGTGCCAGCAGCGATACTAGGGGAATATGGAATTCACCCCTCCACTTT. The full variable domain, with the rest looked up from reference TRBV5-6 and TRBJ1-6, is DAGVTQSPTHLIKTRGQQVTLRCSPKSGHDTVSWYQQALGQGPQFIFQYYEEEERQRGNFPDRFSGHQFPNYSSELNVNALLLGDSALYLCASSDTRGIWNSPLHFGNGTRLTVT.

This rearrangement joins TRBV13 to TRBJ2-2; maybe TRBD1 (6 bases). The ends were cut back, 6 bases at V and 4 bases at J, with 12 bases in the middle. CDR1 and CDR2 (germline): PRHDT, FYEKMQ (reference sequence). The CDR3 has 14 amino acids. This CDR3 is CASRPGQLTGELFF. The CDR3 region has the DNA TGTGCCAGCAGACCGGGACAACTCACCGGGGAGCTGTTTTTT.

CDR3 bases: TGTGCCAGCAGTTACTCGGAACACCCCGTCCGCGAGCAGTACTTC. It codes for CASSYSEHPVREQYF. This chain connects TRBV6-5 to TRBJ2-7, with no clear D. Germline V gives CDR1 MNHEY, CDR2 SVGAGI. CDR3 size: 15 residues. Trimming shortened V by 0 bases and J by 6 bases, and 15 bases separated the two germline ends.

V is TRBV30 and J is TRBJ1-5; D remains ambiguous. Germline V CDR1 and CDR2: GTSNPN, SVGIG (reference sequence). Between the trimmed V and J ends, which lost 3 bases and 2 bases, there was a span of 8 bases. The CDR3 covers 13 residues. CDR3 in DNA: TGTGCCTGGAGCCACCCGGGCAATCAGCCCCAGCATTTT. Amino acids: CAWSHPGNQPQHF.

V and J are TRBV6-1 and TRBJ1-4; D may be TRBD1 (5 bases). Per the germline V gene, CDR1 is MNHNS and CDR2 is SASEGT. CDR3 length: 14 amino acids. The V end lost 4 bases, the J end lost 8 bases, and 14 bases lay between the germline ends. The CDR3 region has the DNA TGTGCCAGCAGTGCTGGGGGGTTGTGGGAAAAACTGTTTTTT. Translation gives CASSAGGLWEKLFF.

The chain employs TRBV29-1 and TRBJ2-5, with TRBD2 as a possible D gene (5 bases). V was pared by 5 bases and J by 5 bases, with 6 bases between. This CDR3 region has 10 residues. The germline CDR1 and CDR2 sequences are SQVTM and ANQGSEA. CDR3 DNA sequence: TGCAGCGTTCCGGGGGAGACCCAGTACTTC. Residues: CSVPGETQYF.

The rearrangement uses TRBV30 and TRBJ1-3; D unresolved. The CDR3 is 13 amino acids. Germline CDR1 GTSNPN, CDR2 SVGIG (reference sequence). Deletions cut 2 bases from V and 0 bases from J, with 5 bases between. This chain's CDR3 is CAWSSLSGNTIYF. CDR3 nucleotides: TGTGCCTGGAGTTCCCTCTCTGGAAACACCATATATTTT.

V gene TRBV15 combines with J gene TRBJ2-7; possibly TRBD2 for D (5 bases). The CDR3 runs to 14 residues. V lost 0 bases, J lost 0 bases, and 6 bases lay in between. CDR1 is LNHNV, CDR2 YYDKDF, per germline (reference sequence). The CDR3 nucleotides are TGTGCCACCAGCAGAGATAGCGTCTCCTACGAGCAGTACTTC. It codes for CATSRDSVSYEQYF.

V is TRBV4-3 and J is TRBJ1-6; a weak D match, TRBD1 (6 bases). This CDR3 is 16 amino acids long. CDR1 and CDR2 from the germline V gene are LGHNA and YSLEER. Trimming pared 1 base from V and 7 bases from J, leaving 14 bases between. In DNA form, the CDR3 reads TGCGCCAGCAGCCAAGGGGCCGGGACACGGAATTCACCCCTCCACTTT. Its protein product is CASSQGAGTRNSPLHF.

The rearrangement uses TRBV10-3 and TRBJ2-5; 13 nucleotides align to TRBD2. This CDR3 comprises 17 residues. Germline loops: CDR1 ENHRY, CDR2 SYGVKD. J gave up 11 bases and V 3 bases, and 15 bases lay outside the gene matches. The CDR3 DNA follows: TGTGCCATCAGTGACCGGACTAGCGGGAGTCTTACTTTAGAGCAGTACTTC. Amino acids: CAISDRTSGSLTLEQYF.

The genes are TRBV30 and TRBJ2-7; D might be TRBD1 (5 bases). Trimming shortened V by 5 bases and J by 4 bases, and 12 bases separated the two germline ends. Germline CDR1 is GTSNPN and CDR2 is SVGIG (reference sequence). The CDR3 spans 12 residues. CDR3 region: CAWARQPYEQYF. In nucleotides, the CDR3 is TGTGCCTGGGCCAGACAGCCTTACGAGCAGTACTTC.

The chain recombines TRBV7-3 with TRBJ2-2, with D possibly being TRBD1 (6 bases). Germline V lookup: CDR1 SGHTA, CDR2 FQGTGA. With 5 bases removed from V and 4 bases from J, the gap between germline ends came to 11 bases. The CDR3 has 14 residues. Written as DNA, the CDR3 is TGTGCCAGCAGCAGGACAGTAGCCACCGGGGAGCTGTTTTTT. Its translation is CASSRTVATGELFF.

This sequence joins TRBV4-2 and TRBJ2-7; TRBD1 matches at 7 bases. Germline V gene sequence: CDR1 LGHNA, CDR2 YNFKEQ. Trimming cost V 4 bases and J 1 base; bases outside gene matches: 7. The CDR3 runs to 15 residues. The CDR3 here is CASSPISGGSYEQYF. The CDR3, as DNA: TGTGCCAGCAGCCCAATCTCAGGGGGTTCCTACGAGCAGTACTTC.